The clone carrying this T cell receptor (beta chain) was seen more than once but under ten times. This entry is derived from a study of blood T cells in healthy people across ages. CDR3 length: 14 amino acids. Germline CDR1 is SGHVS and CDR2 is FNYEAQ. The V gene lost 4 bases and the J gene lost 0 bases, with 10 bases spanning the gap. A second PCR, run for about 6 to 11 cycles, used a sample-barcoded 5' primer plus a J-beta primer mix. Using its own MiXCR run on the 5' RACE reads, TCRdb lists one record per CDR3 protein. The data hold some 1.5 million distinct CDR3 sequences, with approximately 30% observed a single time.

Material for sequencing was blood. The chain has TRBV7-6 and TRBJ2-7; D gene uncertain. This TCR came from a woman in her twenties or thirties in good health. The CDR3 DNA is TGTGCCAGCAGCTCCCTATACAGCTCCTACGAGCAGTACTTC. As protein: CASSSLYSSYEQYF.